This T cell receptor beta chain emerged from a study of Tregs in tolerant kidney transplant recipients. In the study overall: Mixed chimerism was transient after nonmyeloablative marrow transplants from related graft donors.

About this clone: The antigen is undetermined. Read data end 3 residues before the CDR3 end; the end is taken from the germline J gene.

The table came from immunoSEQ multiplex PCR; TCRdb's copy has only in-frame clones and leaves some out. Listed are around 48,000 clones; roughly 0.89% falls within the top ten. Study findings and constraints: Few patients were studied, so findings need validation in larger groups. Biological reproducibility was not directly addressed, but technical replication error appeared minimal.

Unstimulated Tregs (CD4+CD25+CD127-) and CD4+CD25- non-Tregs were sorted from PBMCs. The junction had 5 bases not matched to a gene; V was cut back by 4 bases and J by 3 bases. CDR1 and CDR2 from the germline V gene are LNHDA and SQIVND (reference sequence). The CDR3 totals 14 residues. The sequences come from CD4+ T cells from blood, collected before the transplant. The chain uses TRBV19 and TRBJ1-2; the match to TRBD1 covers 7 bases. This clonotype was sampled from a human donor who received a combined kidney and bone marrow transplant. The covered CDR3 bases are TGTGCCAGTAGTAGAGGGACAGAGGACTATGGC. This codes for CASSRGTEDYG. The CDR3 in full is CASSRGTEDYGYTF.